These 24 T cell receptor beta chains were sequenced from one sample in a study of beta chain features in type 1 diabetes. Every bit of the isolated RNA underwent reverse transcription, so sequencing read expressed TCRB transcripts. Sequencing used immunoSEQ multiplex PCR; TCRdb keeps in-frame clones, though not all of them. The sample yields over 120,000 clones, approximately 13% seen once. These receptors' targets are unknown. The study's findings and limits: A moderate, significant TCRB CDR3 shortening appeared in type 1 diabetes across four CD4+ subsets.

The sample was central memory CD4+ T cells from blood. These receptor sequences come from a man aged 18 to 30 with type 1 diabetes.

This sequence joins TRBV20-1 and TRBJ1-6; no clear D gene. V gave up 6 bases and J gave up 12 bases, with 3 bases separating them. The CDR3 covers 8 residues. Germline V lookup: CDR1 DFQATT, CDR2 SNEGSKA (reference sequence). The CDR3 DNA reads as TGCAGTGCAGGACCCCTCCACTTT. Its translation: CSAGPLHF.

The chain couples TRBV6-6 to TRBJ2-7; possibly TRBD1 for D (5 bases). CDR1 and CDR2 (germline): MNHNY, SVGAGI (reference sequence). With 0 bases removed from V and 5 bases from J, the gap between germline ends came to 14 bases. This CDR3 region has 15 residues. CDR3 region: CASSYSTVSSNEQYF. CDR3 nucleotide sequence: TGTGCCAGCAGTTACTCGACAGTAAGTTCCAACGAGCAGTACTTC.

The rearrangement uses TRBV2 and TRBJ1-2; no reliable D call. In germline, CDR1 is SNHLY, CDR2 FYNNEI. There are 11 residues in the CDR3. The germline V and J ends were trimmed by 7 bases and 4 bases, with 7 bases remaining between them. The CDR3 loop is CASKVAYGYTF. The CDR3 DNA reads TGTGCCAGCAAGGTCGCCTATGGCTACACCTTC.

This clone came up many times. V gene TRBV7-3 combines with J gene TRBJ1-6; D unclear. Germline V CDR1 and CDR2: SGHTA, FQGTGA. V was trimmed by 2 bases and J by 10 bases, leaving 9 bases between them. The CDR3 contains 13 residues. The CDR3 DNA sequence: TGTGCCAGCAGCTTAGGGGTAGGATCACCCCTCCACTTT. Protein: CASSLGVGSPLHF.

This clone has a handful of counts. V gene TRBV6-1 combines with J gene TRBJ2-1; D may be TRBD1 or TRBD2 (5 bases each). The V and J ends lost 11 bases and 1 base respectively, with 15 bases between them. This CDR3 spans 14 amino acids. Germline V gene data show CDR1 as MNHNS and CDR2 as SASEGT. The CDR3 coding sequence is TGTGCCGGGGATGGGGGAGCTTCCTACAATGAGCAGTTCTTC. Protein: CAGDGGASYNEQFF.

This clone was seen a few times. The chain couples TRBV4-1 to TRBJ2-7; 7 bases are shared with TRBD1. The CDR3 has 13 amino acids. Germline V gene lookup returns CDR1 MGHRA and CDR2 YSYEKL. V shed 6 bases and J 3 bases; nucleotides not matched to a gene: 5. In DNA form, the CDR3 reads TGCGCCAGCAGTGAGGGGGCCGACTACGAGCAGTACTTC. The encoded protein is CASSEGADYEQYF.

This clone appeared a few times. The chain uses TRBV20-1 and TRBJ1-1; D is unresolved. Per the germline V gene, CDR1 is DFQATT and CDR2 is SNEGSKA (reference sequence). Trimming removed 6 bases from V and 6 bases from J, with 11 bases in between. The CDR3 length is 11 residues. This chain's CDR3 is CSALGSAEAFF. CDR3 DNA sequence: TGCAGTGCCCTTGGGAGCGCTGAAGCTTTCTTT.

The V and J genes are TRBV10-3 and TRBJ1-2; D possibly corresponds to TRBD1 (6 bases). The CDR3 runs to 17 residues. Germline values: CDR1 ENHRY, CDR2 SYGVKD. Trimming shortened V by 8 bases and J by 7 bases, and 29 bases separated the two germline ends. CDR3 sequence (DNA): TGTGCCATCTGGCTGCAGGAAACAGGGAACCTTCCCCCTGGCTACACCTTC. Translating it yields CAIWLQETGNLPPGYTF.

The chain is built from TRBV30 and TRBJ1-6; D remains ambiguous. V shed 3 bases and J shed 7 bases, with 22 bases lying between them. This CDR3 has 17 residues. Germline CDR1 GTSNPN, CDR2 SVGIG (reference sequence). The CDR3 sequence is CAWRKPATTVINSPLHF. The CDR3 bases are TGTGCCTGGAGGAAACCTGCCACCACTGTCATAAATTCACCCCTCCACTTT.

The chain carries TRBV7-3 and TRBJ2-7; TRBD1 matches 8 bases. CDR3 length: 15 amino acids. CDR1 is SGHTA, CDR2 FQGTGA, per germline. Trimming cost V 2 bases and J 4 bases; bases outside gene matches: 7. CDR3 loop: CASSLVQGARYEQYF. The DNA of the CDR3 is TGTGCCAGCAGCTTAGTCCAGGGGGCGCGGTACGAGCAGTACTTC.

The V and J genes are TRBV28 and TRBJ1-2; the D gene is possibly TRBD1 (6 bases). The CDR3 runs 17 residues. V lost 6 bases to trimming and J lost 5 bases, with 25 bases between them. Germline V CDR1 and CDR2: MDHEN, SYDVKM. CDR3 amino acids: CASRPQGKGGVGYGYTF. Written as DNA, the CDR3 is TGTGCCAGCAGGCCACAGGGTAAAGGGGGAGTTGGATATGGCTACACCTTC.

This clone was detected only a few times. The rearrangement uses TRBV27 and TRBJ2-7; the D is unclear. The CDR3 extends over 11 amino acids. CDR1 is MNHEY, CDR2 SMNVEV, per germline (reference sequence). V was pared by 5 bases and J by 4 bases, with 6 bases between. CDR3 sequence reads: CASSHGYEQYF. CDR3 nucleotide sequence: TGTGCCAGCAGTCACGGGTACGAGCAGTACTTC.

The sample holds a few counts of this clone. The chain combines TRBV30 with TRBJ2-2; 7 bases are shared with TRBD2. Losses at the gene ends were 3 bases for V and 6 bases for J; bases not matched to a gene: 10. CDR1 is GTSNPN and CDR2 is SVGIG in the germline V gene (reference sequence). The CDR3 loop spans 15 amino acids. The CDR3 sequence: CAWRTVREGSGELFF. Here the CDR3 DNA reads TGTGCCTGGAGGACGGTTAGGGAGGGATCCGGGGAGCTGTTTTTT.

The V call is TRBV18, the J call TRBJ2-1, with TRBD2 identical over 8 bases. The CDR3 sequence is 16 residues long. Germline assignment: CDR1 KGHSH and CDR2 LQKENI. V dropped 2 bases and J dropped 7; count of bases not matched to a gene: 10. CDR3 in amino acids: CASSPTIGGGRNEQFF. DNA of the CDR3: TGTGCCAGCTCACCAACAATCGGGGGGGGCCGAAATGAGCAGTTCTTC. Using reference TRBV18 and TRBJ2-1 for the parts outside the CDR3, the full variable domain is NAGVMQNPRHLVRRRGQEARLRCSPMKGHSHVYWYRQLPEEGLKFMVYLQKENIIDESGMPKERFSAEFPKEGPSILRIQQVVRGDSAAYFCASSPTIGGGRNEQFFGPGTRLTVL.

Only a few counts were recorded for this clone. The same CDR3 also results from other DNA sequences found in this sample. The chain joins TRBV7-9 to TRBJ1-1; no firm D call. Germline V gene lookup returns CDR1 SEHNR and CDR2 FQNEAQ (reference sequence). The ends were cut back, 3 bases at V and 1 base at J, with 6 bases in the middle. This CDR3 has 13 amino acids. The CDR3 DNA reads as TGTGCCAGCAGCTTGTCCAGGAACACTGAAGCTTTCTTT. This sequence encodes CASSLSRNTEAFF.

This clone has more than one count but fewer than ten. The chain recombines TRBV7-3 with TRBJ1-1; D may be TRBD1 (5 bases). Germline V gives CDR1 SGHTA, CDR2 FQGTGA. The CDR3 is 16 residues long. V dropped 6 bases and J dropped 6 bases, with 23 bases sitting between them. In DNA form, the CDR3 reads TGTGCCAGCAGTCCTGGGCCACGGGACGCAATCTCTGAAGCTTTCTTT. Its protein product is CASSPGPRDAISEAFF.

The chain links TRBV5-1 to TRBJ2-5; tentatively, D is TRBD2 (5 bases). Trimming left V 4 bases short and J 9 bases short, with 19 bases between. The germline CDR1 and CDR2 sequences are SGHRS and YFSETQ. This CDR3 is 14 amino acids long. The CDR3 DNA follows: TGCGCCAGCAGCCCCCAGGACGTTCCCGGGGCCCAGTACTTC. Protein product: CASSPQDVPGAQYF. The entire variable domain, with the rest obtained from reference TRBV5-1 and TRBJ2-5, is as follows: KAGVTQTPRYLIKTRGQQVTLSCSPISGHRSVSWYQQTPGQGLQFLFEYFSETQRNKGNFPGRFSGRQFSNSRSEMNVSTLELGDSALYLCASSPQDVPGAQYFGPGTRLLVL.

The DNA of the CDR3 is TGTGCCAGCAGCCCCCCTCTGGGACAGGGGGTCTACGAGCAGTACTTC. Amino acid sequence: CASSPPLGQGVYEQYF. The chain links TRBV14 to TRBJ2-7, with 11 nucleotides matching TRBD1. The CDR3 runs 16 residues. Germline V CDR1 and CDR2: SGHDN, FVKESK. Losses at the gene ends were 4 bases for V and 3 bases for J; bases not matched to a gene: 8.

This clone has just a few counts. The V call is TRBV29-1, the J call TRBJ1-4; the match to TRBD1 covers 9 bases. The germline gives CDR1 SQVTM, CDR2 ANQGSEA. V lost 4 bases, J lost 5 bases, and 8 bases stayed unmatched. This CDR3 contains 15 residues. The CDR3 here is CSVGPGTGNNEKLFF. CDR3 nucleotides: TGCAGCGTTGGTCCGGGGACAGGGAACAATGAAAAACTGTTTTTT.

A few counts support this clone. This rearrangement joins TRBV18 to TRBJ2-5, with a weak D call TRBD1 (5 bases). This CDR3 region has 13 residues. With 5 bases removed from V and 1 base from J, the gap between germline ends came to 8 bases. Germline lookup yields CDR1 KGHSH and CDR2 LQKENI. The CDR3 sequence: CASSVTVQETQYF. CDR3 DNA: TGTGCCAGCTCAGTGACAGTCCAAGAGACCCAGTACTTC.

The chain employs TRBV18 and TRBJ1-1; D unresolved. From germline, CDR1 is KGHSH and CDR2 LQKENI. Trimming took 2 bases from V and 1 from J, leaving 11 bases between them. This CDR3 spans 15 amino acids. The CDR3 DNA sequence: TGTGCCAGCTCACCAGGGCAAGGGCGGAACACTGAAGCTTTCTTT. It is translated as CASSPGQGRNTEAFF.

In its sample, this clone was seen a few times. The V call is TRBV20-1, the J call TRBJ2-3, with D hard to call. The germline gives CDR1 DFQATT, CDR2 SNEGSKA (reference sequence). The CDR3 is 11 residues long. V was pared by 3 bases and J by 2 bases, with 3 bases between. Written as DNA, the CDR3 is TGCAGTGCTAGCATCACAGATACGCAGTATTTT. It translates to CSASITDTQYF.

This clone has only a few counts. V is TRBV4-1 and J is TRBJ1-2; D is perhaps TRBD1 (6 bases). V lost 0 bases to trimming and J lost 3 bases, with 17 bases between them. This CDR3 has 17 residues. Germline values: CDR1 MGHRA, CDR2 YSYEKL. The CDR3 DNA reads TGCGCCAGCAGCCAAGATATTCGTGGGGACACCTACTATGGCTACACCTTC. It specifies CASSQDIRGDTYYGYTF.

CDR3 DNA sequence: TGCGCCAGCAGCCGAGGGACAGCTGACTTCGGAAACACCATATATTTT. It encodes CASSRGTADFGNTIYF. The V gene is TRBV5-1, the J gene TRBJ1-3; 7 bases map to TRBD1. The CDR3 consists of 16 residues. Germline CDR1 is SGHRS and CDR2 is YFSETQ. J lost 4 bases, V lost 4 bases, and 11 bases had no gene match.